These 28 T cell receptor beta chains came from one sample sequenced in a study of regulatory T cells in long-lasting Graves disease. Sequencing libraries for TCR beta were prepared with iRepertoire HTBI primers and Arm-PCR of CDR3 regions. A single record per CDR3 protein comes from TCRdb applying MiXCR to the multiplex PCR reads. This table has 400,000 to 500,000 distinct CDR3 sequences, approximately 15% appearing once. Time point specified: newly diagnosed GD, antithyroid drugs for less than 3 months. TCR sequences were obtained from RNA taken from PBMCs. These same data were also listed under a study on T cells in Graves' hyperthyroidism and ophthalmopathy.

Here the sequenced sample was peripheral blood mononuclear cells (PBMCs), taken at new diagnosis, from a patient treated with antithyroid drugs. Every receptor here comes from a woman aged 45-65 years with Graves disease.

The chain uses TRBV18 and TRBJ2-7; 8 positions match TRBD2. The CDR3 totals 17 residues. CDR1 and CDR2 from the germline V gene are KGHSH and LQKENI. V trimming: 6 bases; J trimming: 0 bases; junction bases outside the gene matches: 13. As DNA, the CDR3 is TGTGCCAGCTCGCCGGGGGAAGCGGGAGCGTACTCCTACGAGCAGTACTTC. Translation: CASSPGEAGAYSYEQYF.

In its sample, this clonotype was seen many times. The rearrangement joins TRBV12-3 or TRBV12-4 to TRBJ2-2; either TRBD1 or TRBD2 may supply D (5 bases each). CDR3 size: 15 residues. Trimming removed 5 bases from V and 2 bases from J, with 12 bases in between. The CDR3 sequence is CASSRAGTNTGELFF. CDR3 nucleotide sequence: TGTGCCAGCAGTAGGGCAGGGACCAACACCGGGGAGCTGTTTTTT.

This clonotype was recorded at least ten times. The rearrangement uses TRBV20-1 and TRBJ2-1; TRBD2 agrees at 9 bases. The germline gives CDR1 DFQATT, CDR2 SNEGSKA (reference sequence). V shed 6 bases and J 7 bases; nucleotides not matched to a gene: 10. The CDR3 totals 14 residues. Here the CDR3 DNA reads TGCAGTGCACCTAGCGGGACCTTCGGGAATGAGCAGTTCTTC. Amino acids: CSAPSGTFGNEQFF.

This clonotype was counted a few times. The J gene is TRBJ2-6, the V gene TRBV4-1; D is unclear. The V gene lost 3 bases and the J gene lost 0 bases, with 9 bases spanning the gap. The CDR3 is 16 residues long. The germline gives CDR1 MGHRA, CDR2 YSYEKL. CDR3 sequence: CASSQEQDSGANVLTF. DNA of the CDR3: TGCGCCAGCAGCCAGGAACAAGACTCTGGGGCCAACGTCCTGACTTTC.

This clonotype showed up many times. The genes are TRBV11-2 and TRBJ2-5; TRBD2 is a possible D gene (6 bases). This CDR3 has 15 residues. Trimming took 5 bases from V and 5 from J, leaving 18 bases between them. Germline CDR1 SGHAT, CDR2 FQNNGV. DNA of the CDR3: TGTGCCAGCAGCCCAGCCAGGGAGGCCGGCGAGACCCAGTACTTC. Translated: CASSPAREAGETQYF.

The V call is TRBV6-5, the J call TRBJ2-1; 10 nucleotides align to TRBD2. The V and J ends lost 4 bases and 10 bases, in that order; junction bases with no gene match: 4. CDR3 length equals 13 residues. Germline-derived CDR1 and CDR2 are MNHEY and SVGAGI. In nucleotides, the CDR3 is TGTGCCAGCAGTTGGGCTAGCGGGAGCGAGCAGTTCTTC. This sequence encodes CASSWASGSEQFF.

This clonotype was seen at least ten times. This chain joins TRBV28 and TRBJ2-1, with 10 nucleotides matching TRBD1. With the DNA end fitting TRBJ2-5 better, the J assignment may be wrong. Germline V gives CDR1 MDHEN, CDR2 SYDVKM. The CDR3 is 17 amino acids. The CDR3 loop is CASSLRGMTGGFETQYF. CDR3 nucleotides: TGTGCCAGCAGTCTCCGGGGAATGACAGGGGGCTTTGAGACCCAGTACTTC.

The chain couples TRBV30 to TRBJ2-4, with D maybe TRBD1 (5 bases). This CDR3 region has 15 residues. Germline V gene sequence: CDR1 GTSNPN, CDR2 SVGIG (reference sequence). CDR3 sequence (DNA): TGTGCGGCGGTAACAGGCCACATGGCCAAAAACATTCAGTACTTC. It translates to CAAVTGHMAKNIQYF.

This clonotype was counted a single time. The chain uses TRBV30 and TRBJ2-5; D uncertain. Germline loops: CDR1 GTSNPN, CDR2 SVGIG (reference sequence). This CDR3 contains 15 residues. With 2 bases removed from V and 3 bases from J, the gap between germline ends came to 16 bases. CDR3 sequence (DNA): TGTGCCTGGAGTCCCGACGGGCAGAACGAAGAGACCCAGTACTTC. This gives the protein CAWSPDGQNEETQYF.

This clonotype was counted only a few times. The rearrangement uses TRBV6-1 and TRBJ2-3; 9 bases align to TRBD1. This CDR3 spans 15 amino acids. Germline-derived CDR1 and CDR2 are MNHNS and SASEGT. V lost 5 bases, J lost 6 bases, and 9 bases stayed unmatched. CDR3 region: CASSLTGGAVDTQYF. DNA for the CDR3: TGTGCCAGCAGTCTCACAGGGGGCGCCGTGGATACGCAGTATTTT.

The sample holds many counts of this clonotype. The gene calls are TRBV3-1 and TRBJ2-3, with D possibly TRBD2 on 6 matching bases. The CDR3 extends over 13 amino acids. Trimming removed 4 bases at V and 2 bases at J, with 7 bases between. CDR1 is LGHDT, CDR2 YNNKEL, per germline (reference sequence). CDR3 coding DNA: TGTGCCAGCAGCCGGGAGGCCACAGATACGCAGTATTTT. Translated, it gives CASSREATDTQYF.

This clonotype was detected ten times or more. The chain has TRBV6-1 and TRBJ2-5; tentatively, D is TRBD2 (6 bases). V was clipped by 3 bases and J by 9 bases, with 14 bases between them. The V gene's germline CDR1 is MNHNS and CDR2 SASEGT. The CDR3 has 13 amino acids. DNA for the CDR3: TGTGCCAGCAGTGACGGGACTCCCGTTCCCCAGTACTTC. It specifies CASSDGTPVPQYF.

This clonotype occurred many times. The J gene is TRBJ1-6, the V gene TRBV12-3 or TRBV12-4, with no clear D. Trimming removed 5 bases at V and 4 bases at J, with 15 bases between. The CDR3 loop spans 16 amino acids. Here the CDR3 reads CASSRSGGQYNSPLHF. For the CDR3, the DNA is TGTGCCAGCAGTCGCAGCGGCGGCCAATATAATTCACCCCTCCACTTT.

This clonotype has ten or more counts. The chain uses TRBV3-1 and TRBJ2-5, with a possible D match to TRBD1 (6 bases). The V end was cut by 0 bases, the J end by 5 bases, with 10 bases between. The CDR3 has 14 amino acids. Germline V gene sequence: CDR1 LGHDT, CDR2 YNNKEL (reference sequence). Written as DNA, the CDR3 is TGTGCCAGCAGCCAAGAACAGGGTGGGGAGACCCAGTACTTC. Encoded protein: CASSQEQGGETQYF.

This clonotype came up many times. The chain's CDR3 is CAGITNYGYTF. The DNA for the CDR3 is TGTGCGGGGATTACTAACTATGGCTACACCTTC. The chain joins TRBV30 to TRBJ1-2; D is ambiguous. Per the germline V gene, CDR1 is GTSNPN and CDR2 is SVGIG (reference sequence). The CDR3 consists of 11 residues.

The J gene is TRBJ1-6, the V gene TRBV12-3 or TRBV12-4; no definite D call. The CDR3 consists of 11 residues. Trimming pared 2 bases from V and 17 bases from J, leaving 10 bases between. CDR3 residues: CASSLSASVHF. The CDR3 region has the DNA TGTGCCAGCAGTTTATCAGCGTCAGTCCACTTT.

This clonotype was recorded at least ten times. J is TRBJ2-1 and V is TRBV6-1, with 15 bases lining up with TRBD2. The V segment lost 8 bases and the J segment 9 bases; nucleotides outside the gene matches: 23. The CDR3 is made up of 20 amino acids. Germline assignment: CDR1 MNHNS and CDR2 SASEGT. The CDR3 DNA sequence: TGTGCCAGCCGACCCCAACCGGGACTAGCGGGAGGAAGTGGTATCATTGAGCAGTTCTTC. The encoded protein is CASRPQPGLAGGSGIIEQFF.

This clonotype was detected only a few times. The chain employs TRBV20-1 and TRBJ2-3; 11 bases are a match to TRBD1. Germline CDR1 and CDR2: DFQATT and SNEGSKA (reference sequence). The CDR3 loop spans 15 amino acids. The V gene end was trimmed by 6 bases and the J gene end by 4 bases; junction bases not matched to a gene: 9. CDR3 bases: TGCAGTGCACCTACCGGGACAGGGGGGGCAGATACGCAGTATTTT. Residues: CSAPTGTGGADTQYF.

V usage is TRBV7-9 and J usage is TRBJ2-2; D is ambiguous. The CDR3 runs to 10 residues. Germline CDR1 SEHNR, CDR2 FQNEAQ (reference sequence). V was cut by 6 bases and J by 8 bases, with 4 bases left in between. The CDR3, as DNA: TGTGCCAGCAGTCCAGGGGAGCTGTTTTTT. Translation: CASSPGELFF.

The chain employs TRBV4-1 and TRBJ2-1, with TRBD2 matching over 7 bases. V lost 4 bases and J lost 4; bases outside the gene matches: 10. This CDR3 is 16 amino acids long. Germline V lookup: CDR1 MGHRA, CDR2 YSYEKL. CDR3 loop: CASSRRSSGPYNEQFF. The CDR3 DNA reads TGCGCCAGCAGCCGCAGATCTAGCGGACCTTACAATGAGCAGTTCTTC.

This clonotype was seen a few times. The chain is built from TRBV10-1 and TRBJ2-1, with 7 bases lining up with TRBD1. J was trimmed by 9 bases and V by 4 bases; bases with no gene match: 6. This CDR3 is 13 amino acids long. From germline, CDR1 is WNHNN and CDR2 SYGVQD (reference sequence). The CDR3 spells CASSGDSKVEQFF. In nucleotides, the CDR3 is TGCGCCAGCAGTGGGGACAGTAAGGTTGAGCAGTTCTTC.

This clonotype was seen repeatedly, ten times or more. The chain carries TRBV28 and TRBJ2-2; no definite D call. V lost 3 bases to trimming and J lost 4 bases, with 9 bases between them. CDR3 length: 14 residues. The V gene's germline CDR1 is MDHEN and CDR2 SYDVKM. The CDR3 coding sequence is TGTGCCAGCAGTTTTGGTCAAGTCACCGGGGAGCTGTTTTTT. This translates into CASSFGQVTGELFF.

This clonotype was detected ten times or more. The rearrangement joins TRBV29-1 to TRBJ2-7; D unclear. CDR3 size: 12 residues. V dropped 4 bases and J dropped 11 bases, with 18 bases sitting between them. Germline V gene data show CDR1 as SQVTM and CDR2 as ANQGSEA. The chain's CDR3 is CSVGHLGRSEYF. The CDR3, as DNA: TGCAGCGTTGGGCACCTTGGTCGTTCGGAGTACTTC.

The sample holds a few counts of this clonotype. A read error may account for a junction end that differs from germline. The V call is TRBV19, the J call TRBJ2-7; D call uncertain. The CDR3 loop spans 14 amino acids. The germline V gene encodes CDR1 LNHDA and CDR2 SQIVND (reference sequence). This CDR3 reads CAGSIEIRHYEQYF. Here the CDR3 DNA reads TGTGCCGGTAGTATAGAGATCCGACACTACGAGCAGTACTTC.

This clonotype appeared a few times. V and J are TRBV7-9 and TRBJ2-5; 8 bases fit TRBD1. There are 16 residues in the CDR3. Germline lookup yields CDR1 SEHNR and CDR2 FQNEAQ (reference sequence). V lost 4 bases to trimming and J lost 3 bases; unmatched junction nucleotides: 10. In DNA form, the CDR3 reads TGTGCCAGCAGCTCAACAGGGGGTCGTGCGAAAGAGACCCAGTACTTC. Amino acids: CASSSTGGRAKETQYF.

In this sample, this clonotype turned up many times. The chain uses TRBV7-9 and TRBJ2-3, with D hard to call. CDR1 SEHNR and CDR2 FQNEAQ come from the germline V gene (reference sequence). V shed 5 bases and J shed 3 bases, with 12 bases lying between them. The CDR3 sequence is 14 residues long. CDR3 in amino acids: CASSPPVLTDTQYF. CDR3 bases: TGTGCCAGCAGCCCGCCGGTGTTAACAGATACGCAGTATTTT.

This clonotype has a count of ten or more. The V and J genes are TRBV6-1 and TRBJ2-1; 8 positions match TRBD2. This CDR3 is 15 amino acids long. Unmatched junction bases numbered 11, after V lost 7 bases and J lost 6 bases. Germline V gene lookup returns CDR1 MNHNS and CDR2 SASEGT. The CDR3 loop reads CASTGAGRAGNEQFF. The CDR3 DNA sequence: TGTGCCAGCACGGGGGCCGGGAGGGCCGGCAATGAGCAGTTCTTC.

There are a few counts of this clonotype. V is TRBV5-1 and J is TRBJ1-2; no clear D. Germline V gives CDR1 SGHRS, CDR2 YFSETQ. The ends were cut back, 0 bases at V and 2 bases at J, with 8 bases in the middle. The CDR3 contains 14 residues. The CDR3 loop is CASSLGGSNYGYTF. DNA of the CDR3: TGCGCCAGCAGCTTGGGCGGCTCGAACTATGGCTACACCTTC. The entire variable domain, with the rest obtained from reference TRBV5-1 and TRBJ1-2, is as follows: KAGVTQTPRYLIKTRGQQVTLSCSPISGHRSVSWYQQTPGQGLQFLFEYFSETQRNKGNFPGRFSGRQFSNSRSEMNVSTLELGDSALYLCASSLGGSNYGYTFGSGTRLTVV.